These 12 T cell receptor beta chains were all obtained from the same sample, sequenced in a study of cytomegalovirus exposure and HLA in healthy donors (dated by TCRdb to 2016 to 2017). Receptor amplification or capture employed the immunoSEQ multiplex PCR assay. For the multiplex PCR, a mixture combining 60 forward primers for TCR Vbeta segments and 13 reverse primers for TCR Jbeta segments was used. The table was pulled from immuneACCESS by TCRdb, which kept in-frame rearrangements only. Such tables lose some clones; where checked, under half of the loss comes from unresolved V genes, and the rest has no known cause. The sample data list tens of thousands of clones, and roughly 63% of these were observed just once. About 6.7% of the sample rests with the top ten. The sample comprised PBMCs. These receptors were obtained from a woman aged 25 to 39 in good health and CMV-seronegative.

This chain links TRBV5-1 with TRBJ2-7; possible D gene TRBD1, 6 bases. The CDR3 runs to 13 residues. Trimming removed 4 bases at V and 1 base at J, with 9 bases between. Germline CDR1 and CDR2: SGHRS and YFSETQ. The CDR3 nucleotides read TGCGCCAGCAGCACCGGGACATCCTACGAGCAGTACTTC. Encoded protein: CASSTGTSYEQYF.

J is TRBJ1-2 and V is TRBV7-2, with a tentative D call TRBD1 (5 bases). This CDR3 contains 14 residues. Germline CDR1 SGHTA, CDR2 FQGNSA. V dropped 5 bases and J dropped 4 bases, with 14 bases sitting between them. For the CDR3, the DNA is TGTGCCAGCAGCGTCAGGCAGGGCGGCTATGGCTACACCTTC. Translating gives CASSVRQGGYGYTF.

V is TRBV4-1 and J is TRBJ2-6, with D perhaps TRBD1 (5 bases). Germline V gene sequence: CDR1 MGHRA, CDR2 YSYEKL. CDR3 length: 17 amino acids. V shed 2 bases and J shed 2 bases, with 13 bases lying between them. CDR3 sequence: CASSQLRGWAGANVLTF. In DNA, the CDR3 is TGCGCCAGCAGCCAATTAAGGGGCTGGGCTGGGGCCAACGTCCTGACTTTC.

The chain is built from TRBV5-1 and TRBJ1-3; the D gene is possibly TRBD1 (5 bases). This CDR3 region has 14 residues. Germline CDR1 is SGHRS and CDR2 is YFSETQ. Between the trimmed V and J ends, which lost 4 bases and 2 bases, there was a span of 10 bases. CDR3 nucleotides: TGCGCCAGCAGCGGCGGGACGGCTGGAAACACCATATATTTT. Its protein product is CASSGGTAGNTIYF.

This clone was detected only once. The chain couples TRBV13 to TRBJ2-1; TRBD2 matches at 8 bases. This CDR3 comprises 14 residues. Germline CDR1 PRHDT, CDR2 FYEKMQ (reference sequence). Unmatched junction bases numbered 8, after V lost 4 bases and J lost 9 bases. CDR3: CASSSRTSWGEQFF. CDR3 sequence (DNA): TGTGCCAGCAGCTCCAGGACTAGCTGGGGTGAGCAGTTCTTC.

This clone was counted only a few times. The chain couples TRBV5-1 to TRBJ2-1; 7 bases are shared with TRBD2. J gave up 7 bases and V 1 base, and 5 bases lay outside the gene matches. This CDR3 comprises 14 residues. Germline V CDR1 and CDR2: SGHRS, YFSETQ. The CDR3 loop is CASSLMAGANEQFF. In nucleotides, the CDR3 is TGCGCCAGCAGCTTGATGGCGGGAGCTAATGAGCAGTTCTTC.

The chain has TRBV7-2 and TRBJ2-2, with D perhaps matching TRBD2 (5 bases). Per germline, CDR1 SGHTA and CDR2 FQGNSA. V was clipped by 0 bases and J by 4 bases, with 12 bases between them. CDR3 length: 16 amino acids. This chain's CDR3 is CASSLALAPGTGELFF. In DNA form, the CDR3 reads TGTGCCAGCAGCTTAGCCCTAGCCCCGGGCACCGGGGAGCTGTTTTTT.

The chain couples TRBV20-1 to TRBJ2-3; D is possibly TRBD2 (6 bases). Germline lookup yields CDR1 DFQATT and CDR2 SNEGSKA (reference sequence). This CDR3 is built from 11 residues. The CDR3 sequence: CITGGTDTQYF. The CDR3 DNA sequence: TGCATTACGGGGGGCACAGATACGCAGTATTTT.

CDR3 in DNA: TGTGCCAGCAGCTTAGCCGGGGGGAGGGTTCTGAACACTGAAGCTTTCTTT. Protein sequence: CASSLAGGRVLNTEAFF. The J gene is TRBJ1-1, the V gene TRBV7-2; D possibly corresponds to TRBD1 (5 bases). This CDR3 is built from 17 residues. Germline V gene sequence: CDR1 SGHTA, CDR2 FQGNSA. Trimming shortened V by 0 bases and J by 0 bases, and 14 bases separated the two germline ends. The whole variable domain, remainder taken from reference TRBV7-2 and TRBJ1-1, is GAGVSQSPSNKVTEKGKDVELRCDPISGHTALYWYRQSLGQGLEFLIYFQGNSAPDKSGLPSDRFSAERTGGSVSTLTIQRTQQEDSAVYLCASSLAGGRVLNTEAFFGQGTRLTVV.

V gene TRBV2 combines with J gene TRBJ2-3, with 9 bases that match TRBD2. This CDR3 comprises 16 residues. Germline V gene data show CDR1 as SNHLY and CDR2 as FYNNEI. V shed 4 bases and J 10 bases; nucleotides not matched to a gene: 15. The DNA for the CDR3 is TGTGCCAGCAGTGGAAAGCGGGGGGTCCCAATATCAGCGCAGTATTTT. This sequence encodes CASSGKRGVPISAQYF.

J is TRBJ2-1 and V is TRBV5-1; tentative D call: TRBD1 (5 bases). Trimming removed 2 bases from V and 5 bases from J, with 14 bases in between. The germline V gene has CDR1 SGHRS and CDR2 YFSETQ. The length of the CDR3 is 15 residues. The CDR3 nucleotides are TGCGCCAGCAGCTTTAATAGGGGTGGGGACAATGAGCAGTTCTTC. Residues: CASSFNRGGDNEQFF. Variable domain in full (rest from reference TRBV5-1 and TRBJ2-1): KAGVTQTPRYLIKTRGQQVTLSCSPISGHRSVSWYQQTPGQGLQFLFEYFSETQRNKGNFPGRFSGRQFSNSRSEMNVSTLELGDSALYLCASSFNRGGDNEQFFGPGTRLTVL.

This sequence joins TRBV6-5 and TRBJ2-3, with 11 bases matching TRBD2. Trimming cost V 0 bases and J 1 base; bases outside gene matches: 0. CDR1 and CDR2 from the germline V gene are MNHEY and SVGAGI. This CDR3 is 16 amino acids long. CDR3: CASSYSSGGGTDTQYF. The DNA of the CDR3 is TGTGCCAGCAGTTACTCTAGCGGGGGGGGCACAGATACGCAGTATTTT.